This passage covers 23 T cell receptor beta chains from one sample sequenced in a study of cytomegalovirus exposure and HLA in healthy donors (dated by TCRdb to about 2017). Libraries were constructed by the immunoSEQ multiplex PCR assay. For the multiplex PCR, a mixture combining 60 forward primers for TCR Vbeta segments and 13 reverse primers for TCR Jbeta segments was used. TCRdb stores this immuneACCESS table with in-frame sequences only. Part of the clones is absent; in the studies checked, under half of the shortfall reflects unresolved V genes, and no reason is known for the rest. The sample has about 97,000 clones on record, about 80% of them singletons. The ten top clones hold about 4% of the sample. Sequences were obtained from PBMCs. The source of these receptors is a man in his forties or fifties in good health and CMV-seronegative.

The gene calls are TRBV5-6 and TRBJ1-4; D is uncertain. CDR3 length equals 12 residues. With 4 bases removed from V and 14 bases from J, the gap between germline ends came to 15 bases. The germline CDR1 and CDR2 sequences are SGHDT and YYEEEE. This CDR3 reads CASSHSGVLLFF. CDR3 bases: TGTGCCAGCAGCCACTCGGGAGTCCTCCTGTTTTTT.

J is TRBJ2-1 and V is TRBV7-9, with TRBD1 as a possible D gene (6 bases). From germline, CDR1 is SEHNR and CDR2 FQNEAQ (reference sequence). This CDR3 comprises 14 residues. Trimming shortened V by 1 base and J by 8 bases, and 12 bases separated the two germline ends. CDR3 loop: CASSLGLQGDEQFF. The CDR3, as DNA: TGTGCCAGCAGCTTAGGATTACAGGGCGATGAGCAGTTCTTC. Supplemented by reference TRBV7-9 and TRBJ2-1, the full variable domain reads DTGVSQNPRHKITKRGQNVTFRCDPISEHNRLYWYRQTLGQGPEFLTYFQNEAQLEKSRLLSDRFSAERPKGSFSTLEIQRTEQGDSAMYLCASSLGLQGDEQFFGPGTRLTVL.

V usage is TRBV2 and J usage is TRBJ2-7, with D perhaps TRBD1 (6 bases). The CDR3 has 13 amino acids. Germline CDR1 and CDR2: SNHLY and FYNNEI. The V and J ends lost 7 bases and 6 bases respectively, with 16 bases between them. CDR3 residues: CASKQQGPLEQYV. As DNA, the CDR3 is TGTGCCAGCAAACAACAGGGACCGCTCGAGCAGTACGTC.

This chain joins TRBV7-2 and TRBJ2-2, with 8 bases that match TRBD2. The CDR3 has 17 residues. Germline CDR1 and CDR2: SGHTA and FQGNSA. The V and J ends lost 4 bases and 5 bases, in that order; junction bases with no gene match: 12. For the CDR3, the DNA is TGTGCCAGCAGCTCCTCCTTGGAGCGGGGGAGGACCGGGGAGCTGTTTTTT. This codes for CASSSSLERGRTGELFF.

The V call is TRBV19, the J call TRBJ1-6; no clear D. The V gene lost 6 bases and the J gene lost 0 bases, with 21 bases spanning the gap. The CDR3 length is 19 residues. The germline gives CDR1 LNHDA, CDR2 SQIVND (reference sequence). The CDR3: CASRPQARERVSYNSPLHF. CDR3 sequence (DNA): TGTGCCAGTAGACCCCAGGCGAGGGAAAGGGTCTCCTATAATTCACCCCTCCACTTT. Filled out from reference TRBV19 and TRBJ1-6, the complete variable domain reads DGGITQSPKYLFRKEGQNVTLSCEQNLNHDAMYWYRQDPGQGLRLIYYSQIVNDFQKGDIAEGYSVSREKKESFPLTVTSAQKNPTAFYLCASRPQARERVSYNSPLHFGNGTRLTVT.

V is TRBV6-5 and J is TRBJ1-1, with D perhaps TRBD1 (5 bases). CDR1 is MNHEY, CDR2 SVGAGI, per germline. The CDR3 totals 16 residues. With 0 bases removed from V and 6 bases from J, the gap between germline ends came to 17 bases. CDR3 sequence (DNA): TGTGCCAGCAGTTACTCGACCGACAGCCTAGGGGCTGAAGCTTTCTTT. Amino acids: CASSYSTDSLGAEAFF.

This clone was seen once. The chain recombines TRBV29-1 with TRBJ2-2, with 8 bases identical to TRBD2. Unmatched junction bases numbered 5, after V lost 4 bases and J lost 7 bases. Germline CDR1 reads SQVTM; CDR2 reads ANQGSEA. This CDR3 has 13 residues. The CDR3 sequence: CSVGASGYGELFF. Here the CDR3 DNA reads TGCAGCGTTGGGGCTAGCGGGTACGGGGAGCTGTTTTTT.

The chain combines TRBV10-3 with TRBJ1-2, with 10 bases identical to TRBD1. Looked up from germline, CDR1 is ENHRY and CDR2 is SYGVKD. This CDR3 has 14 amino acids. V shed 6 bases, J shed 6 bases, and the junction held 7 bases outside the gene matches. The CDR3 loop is CAISLSGTGDGYTF. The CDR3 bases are TGTGCCATCAGCTTATCCGGGACAGGGGATGGCTACACCTTC.

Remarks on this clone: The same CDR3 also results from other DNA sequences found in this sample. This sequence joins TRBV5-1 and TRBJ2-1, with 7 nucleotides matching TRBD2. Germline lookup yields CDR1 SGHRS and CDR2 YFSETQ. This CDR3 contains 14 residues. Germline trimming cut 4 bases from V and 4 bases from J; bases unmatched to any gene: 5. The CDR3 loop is CASSPSGAYNEQFF. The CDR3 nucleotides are TGCGCCAGCAGCCCAAGCGGGGCTTACAATGAGCAGTTCTTC.

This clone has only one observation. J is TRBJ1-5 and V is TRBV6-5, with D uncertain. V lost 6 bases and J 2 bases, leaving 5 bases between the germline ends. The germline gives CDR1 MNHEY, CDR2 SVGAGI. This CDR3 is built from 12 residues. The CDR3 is CASREGNQPQHF. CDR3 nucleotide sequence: TGTGCCAGCAGGGAGGGCAATCAGCCCCAGCATTTT.

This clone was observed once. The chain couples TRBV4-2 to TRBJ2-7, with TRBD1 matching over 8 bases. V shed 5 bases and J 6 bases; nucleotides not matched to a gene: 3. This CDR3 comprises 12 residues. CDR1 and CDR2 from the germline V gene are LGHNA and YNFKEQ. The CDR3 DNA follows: TGTGCCAGCAGCTTGACAGGGGCCGAGCAGTACTTC. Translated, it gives CASSLTGAEQYF.

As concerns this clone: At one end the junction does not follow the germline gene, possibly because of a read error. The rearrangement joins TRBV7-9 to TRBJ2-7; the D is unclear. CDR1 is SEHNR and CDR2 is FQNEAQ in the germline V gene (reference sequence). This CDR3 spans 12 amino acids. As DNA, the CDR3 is TGTTCCAGCAGCTTAGATCCGGGTTACGAGTACTTC. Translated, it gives CSSSLDPGYEYF.

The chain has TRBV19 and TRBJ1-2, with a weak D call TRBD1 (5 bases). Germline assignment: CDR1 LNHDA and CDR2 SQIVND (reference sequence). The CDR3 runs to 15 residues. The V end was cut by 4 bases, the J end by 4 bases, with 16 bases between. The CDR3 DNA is TGTGCCAGTAGTAAGGTCCGCGGGACGCCCTATGGCTACACCTTC. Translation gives CASSKVRGTPYGYTF.

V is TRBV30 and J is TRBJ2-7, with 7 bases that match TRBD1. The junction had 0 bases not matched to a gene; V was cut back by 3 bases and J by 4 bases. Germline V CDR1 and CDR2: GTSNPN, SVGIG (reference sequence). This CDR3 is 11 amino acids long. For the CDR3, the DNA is TGTGCCTGGAGGACAGGGTACGAGCAGTACTTC. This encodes CAWRTGYEQYF.

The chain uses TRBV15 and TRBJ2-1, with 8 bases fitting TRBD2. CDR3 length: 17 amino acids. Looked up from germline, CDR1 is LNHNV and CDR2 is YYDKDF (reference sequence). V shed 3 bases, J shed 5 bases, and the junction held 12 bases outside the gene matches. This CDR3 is CATSSLGHRGGHNEQFF. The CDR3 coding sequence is TGTGCCACCAGCAGCCTTGGGCATCGGGGGGGGCACAATGAGCAGTTCTTC.

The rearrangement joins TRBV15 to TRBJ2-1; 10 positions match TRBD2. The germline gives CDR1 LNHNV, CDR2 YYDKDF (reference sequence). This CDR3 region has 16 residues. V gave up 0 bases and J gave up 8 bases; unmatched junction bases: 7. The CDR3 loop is CATSREEAGGIDEQFF. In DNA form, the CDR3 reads TGTGCCACCAGCAGAGAAGAAGCGGGGGGGATCGATGAGCAGTTCTTC.

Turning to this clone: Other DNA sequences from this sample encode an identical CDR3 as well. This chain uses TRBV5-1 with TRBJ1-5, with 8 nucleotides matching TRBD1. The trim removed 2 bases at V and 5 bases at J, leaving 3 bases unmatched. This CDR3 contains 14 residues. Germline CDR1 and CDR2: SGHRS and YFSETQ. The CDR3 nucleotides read TGCGCCAGCAGCTTAGACAGGGGTGATCAGCCCCAGCATTTT. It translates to CASSLDRGDQPQHF.

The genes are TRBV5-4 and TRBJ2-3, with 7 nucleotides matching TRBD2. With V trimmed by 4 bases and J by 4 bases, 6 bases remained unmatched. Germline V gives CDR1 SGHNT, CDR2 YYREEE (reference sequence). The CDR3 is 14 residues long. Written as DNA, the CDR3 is TGTGCCAGCAGCCCTGGACTAGGGGCAGATACGCAGTATTTT. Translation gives CASSPGLGADTQYF. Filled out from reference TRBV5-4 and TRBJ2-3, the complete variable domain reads ETGVTQSPTHLIKTRGQQVTLRCSSQSGHNTVSWYQQALGQGPQFIFQYYREEENGRGNFPPRFSGLQFPNYSSELNVNALELDDSALYLCASSPGLGADTQYFGPGTRLTVL.

CDR3 in DNA: TGCGCCAGCAGCTTGGACCAGACTTACTACGAGCAGTACGTC. It specifies CASSLDQTYYEQYV. This chain joins TRBV5-1 and TRBJ2-7, with D unclear. The germline gives CDR1 SGHRS, CDR2 YFSETQ. The germline V and J ends were trimmed by 0 bases and 3 bases, with 10 bases remaining between them. This CDR3 is built from 14 residues.

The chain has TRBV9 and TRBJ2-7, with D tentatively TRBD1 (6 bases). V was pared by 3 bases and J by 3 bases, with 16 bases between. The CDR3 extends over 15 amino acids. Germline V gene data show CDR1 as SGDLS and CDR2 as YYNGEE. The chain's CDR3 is CASSGGTPRGYEQYV. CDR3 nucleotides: TGTGCCAGCAGCGGGGGGACACCCAGGGGCTACGAGCAGTACGTC.

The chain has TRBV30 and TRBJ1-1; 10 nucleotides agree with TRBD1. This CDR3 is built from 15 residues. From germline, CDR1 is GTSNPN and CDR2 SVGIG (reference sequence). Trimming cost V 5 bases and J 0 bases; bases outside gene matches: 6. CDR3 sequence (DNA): TGTGCCTGGGGACAGGGGGGCCTCATGAACACTGAAGCTTTCTTT. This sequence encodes CAWGQGGLMNTEAFF.

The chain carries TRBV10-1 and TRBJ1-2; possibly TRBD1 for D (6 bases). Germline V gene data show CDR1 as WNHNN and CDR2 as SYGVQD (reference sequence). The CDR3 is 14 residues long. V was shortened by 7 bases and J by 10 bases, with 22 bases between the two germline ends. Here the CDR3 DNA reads TGCGCCAGCAAGGCAGGGGCAATCAGAGGAAACTACACCTTC. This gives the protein CASKAGAIRGNYTF.

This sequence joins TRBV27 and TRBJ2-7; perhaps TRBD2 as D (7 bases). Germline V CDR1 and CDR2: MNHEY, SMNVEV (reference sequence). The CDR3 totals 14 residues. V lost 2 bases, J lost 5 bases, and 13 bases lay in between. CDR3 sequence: CASSLLAGANEQYF. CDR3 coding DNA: TGTGCCAGCAGTTTACTTGCGGGGGCAAACGAGCAGTACTTC.